This T cell receptor (beta chain) was captured by sequencing in a study of cytomegalovirus exposure and HLA in healthy donors. General study results and limits: Available immune exposure information was restricted to CMV serostatus only.

The CDR3 is made up of 15 amino acids. The V gene lost 6 bases and the J gene lost 9 bases, with 24 bases spanning the gap. Germline lookup yields CDR1 MNHEY and CDR2 SMNVEV (reference sequence). PCR primers comprised 60 Vbeta and 13 Jbeta primers. Assay used: immunoSEQ multiplex PCR; TCRdb lists only in-frame clones, some missing. This sample has 100,000 to 150,000 clones, with about 80% found just once. To note about this clone: Its target is not known.

This rearrangement joins TRBV27 to TRBJ2-7; D perhaps matches TRBD1 (6 bases). The sample was PBMCs. The receptor was isolated from a man aged 30 to 39 in good health and CMV-seropositive. The CDR3 region has the DNA TGTGCCAGCAGCTATACCGGGACACCTTTAGGGGGGCAGTACTTC. As protein: CASSYTGTPLGGQYF.